This entry concerns a single T cell receptor (beta chain). Its antigen is as yet unknown. Here immunoSEQ multiplex PCR was the method, and the copy in TCRdb shows in-frame clones only, minus some. The repertoire holds about 110,000 clones, with approximately 80% as singletons. The data were taken from a study of PD-1 blockade in mismatch repair-deficient tumors. Study results and limitations: Tumor-resident clones, often absent from pretreatment blood, expanded after pembrolizumab and then contracted.

The J segment lost 4 bases and the V segment lost 4 bases, leaving 6 bases of the junction unmatched. The length of the CDR3 is 15 residues. In germline, CDR1 is KGHSH, CDR2 LQKENI. This specimen consisted of peripheral blood, obtained approximately 60 weeks after starting pembrolizumab. This clonotype originated in an adult with mismatch repair-deficient cancer. V and J are TRBV18 and TRBJ2-2; 7 bases agree with TRBD1. The CDR3 DNA follows: TGTGCCAGCTCACAGGGAACAGGGGTCACCGGGGAGCTGTTTTTT. Translating it yields CASSQGTGVTGELFF.